The clone carrying this T cell receptor beta chain was seen just once. The data were produced by immunoSEQ multiplex PCR, yet TCRdb's version contains in-frame clones alone and is incomplete. This table has about 66,000 clones, approximately 82% appearing once. The data belong to a study of radiotherapy plus CTLA-4 blockade in lung cancer. Trimming pared 3 bases from V and 5 bases from J, leaving 14 bases between. The CDR3 covers 15 residues. Per germline, CDR1 GTSNPN and CDR2 SVGIG (reference sequence). This clonotype was obtained from a human donor with non-small cell lung cancer who had a partial response to radiotherapy plus ipilimumab. The sequenced sample was peripheral blood, obtained from a patient treated with radiotherapy plus ipilimumab. The chain uses TRBV30 and TRBJ1-6; D is unresolved. CDR3: CAWRVVGRNNSPLHF. In DNA, the CDR3 is TGTGCCTGGAGGGTGGTGGGCAGAAATAATTCACCCCTCCACTTT.